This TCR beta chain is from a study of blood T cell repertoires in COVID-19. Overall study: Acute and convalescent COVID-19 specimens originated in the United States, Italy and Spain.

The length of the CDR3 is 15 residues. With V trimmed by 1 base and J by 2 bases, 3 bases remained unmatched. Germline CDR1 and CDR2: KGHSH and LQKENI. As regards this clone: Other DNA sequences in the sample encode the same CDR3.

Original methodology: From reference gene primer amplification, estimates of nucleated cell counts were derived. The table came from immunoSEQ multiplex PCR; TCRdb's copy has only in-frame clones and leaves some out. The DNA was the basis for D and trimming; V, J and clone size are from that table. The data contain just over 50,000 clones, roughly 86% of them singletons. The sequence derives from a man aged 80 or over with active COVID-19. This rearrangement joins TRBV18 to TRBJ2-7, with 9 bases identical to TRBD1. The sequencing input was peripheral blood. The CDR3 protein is CASSPQGQGAYEQYF. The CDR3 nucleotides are TGTGCCAGCTCACCACAGGGACAGGGAGCCTACGAGCAGTACTTC.